This T cell receptor beta chain was identified during a study of a mutant IDH1 vaccine in newly diagnosed glioma. Study information: Once 4-6 weeks had passed after radiotherapy alone, vaccination started, or it started with temozolomide cycles.

Time point indicated: week 11, during vaccination. Mutant IDH1 20-mer peptide, at 300 ug, made up each vaccine dose, with topical imiquimod. V was clipped by 5 bases and J by 6 bases; unmatched bases: 5. The V gene's germline CDR1 is MRHNA and CDR2 SNTAGT. CDR3 length equals 14 residues. Measured with immunoSEQ multiplex PCR; TCRdb has only the in-frame clones, and not every one. Counted here are 110,000 or so clones, 85% to 90% occurring once; the ten biggest clones make up 0.5% to 0.65%. This clone was detected once. What it recognizes is unknown. The sequence derives from a woman in her fifties or sixties with glioma. The source was PBMCs, collected from a glioma patient whose treatment included an IDH1 peptide vaccine. The chain is built from TRBV6-4 and TRBJ2-2; 8 bases map to TRBD2. The CDR3 nucleotides are TGTGCCAGCAGTCTGAAGCGGGAGTCCGGGGAGCTGTTTTTT. Its translation is CASSLKRESGELFF.